This T cell receptor beta chain was observed in a study of blood T cell repertoires in COVID-19. Assay: immunoSEQ multiplex PCR; the TCRdb copy retains only in-frame clones and omits some. The sample holds about 120,000 clones, around 76% seen once. The clonotype originates from a man in his sixties or seventies with acute or convalescent COVID-19. Sample: peripheral blood.

CDR3 DNA: TGTGCCAGCAGCCTTAGCGGCCCAAGAGAGACCCAGTACTTC. Its translation is CASSLSGPRETQYF. This rearrangement joins TRBV7-2 to TRBJ2-5; D possibly corresponds to TRBD2 (6 bases). This CDR3 comprises 14 residues. CDR1 is SGHTA, CDR2 FQGNSA, per germline. V shed 5 bases and J shed 4 bases, with 14 bases lying between them.